A single sample is the source of the 14 T cell receptor beta chains below, sequenced in a study of blood T cell repertoires in COVID-19. The data were produced by immunoSEQ multiplex PCR, yet TCRdb's version contains in-frame clones alone and is incomplete. Here the sample spans some 260,000 clones, around 88% being singletons. Sample: peripheral blood. The source is a woman in her twenties or thirties with COVID-19, enrolled during active disease.

CDR3 coding DNA: TGCGCCAGCAGCTCTGGAGGCACAGATACGCAGTATTTT. This sequence encodes CASSSGGTDTQYF. V gene TRBV5-1 combines with J gene TRBJ2-3; D is undetermined. The CDR3 loop spans 13 amino acids. The germline V and J ends were trimmed by 3 bases and 1 base, with 6 bases remaining between them. The germline CDR1 and CDR2 sequences are SGHRS and YFSETQ. Using reference TRBV5-1 and TRBJ2-3 for the parts outside the CDR3, the full variable domain is KAGVTQTPRYLIKTRGQQVTLSCSPISGHRSVSWYQQTPGQGLQFLFEYFSETQRNKGNFPGRFSGRQFSNSRSEMNVSTLELGDSALYLCASSSGGTDTQYFGPGTRLTVL.

The chain is built from TRBV7-2 and TRBJ2-3; 7 bases fit TRBD2. CDR1 SGHTA and CDR2 FQGNSA come from the germline V gene. Losses at the gene ends were 0 bases for V and 3 bases for J; bases not matched to a gene: 3. The CDR3 is 15 amino acids. CDR3 protein: CASSLAGGVTDTQYF. CDR3 coding DNA: TGTGCCAGCAGCTTAGCGGGAGGGGTAACAGATACGCAGTATTTT.

This sequence joins TRBV4-2 and TRBJ2-7; maybe TRBD2 (6 bases). The germline V gene has CDR1 LGHNA and CDR2 YNFKEQ. V lost 4 bases to trimming and J lost 7 bases, with 20 bases between them. The CDR3 covers 15 residues. The CDR3 DNA is TGTGCCAGCAGCCGCAGACGGGAGCTCCTCGAGGAGCAGTACTTC. Translated: CASSRRRELLEEQYF.

CDR3 region: CASSPNPHSGNTIYF. The CDR3 DNA reads TGTGCCAGCAGTCCCAATCCACACTCTGGAAACACCATATATTTT. V and J are TRBV6-5 and TRBJ1-3; D gene ambiguous. The CDR3 loop spans 15 amino acids. The V gene's germline CDR1 is MNHEY and CDR2 SVGAGI. Trimming took off 5 bases at V and 0 bases at J, with 11 bases between the two ends.

V usage is TRBV7-2 and J usage is TRBJ1-2; 7 nucleotides align to TRBD1. V lost 5 bases to trimming and J lost 3 bases; unmatched junction nucleotides: 6. Germline V gives CDR1 SGHTA, CDR2 FQGNSA. The CDR3 runs to 14 residues. This CDR3 reads CASSTKTGDYGYTF. For the CDR3, the DNA is TGTGCCAGCAGCACAAAAACAGGGGACTATGGCTACACCTTC.

The chain couples TRBV24-1 to TRBJ2-5; D uncertain. The V end was cut by 4 bases, the J end by 0 bases, with 8 bases between. The CDR3 is 14 amino acids. CDR1 is KGHDR, CDR2 SFDVKD, per germline. The CDR3 region is CATSDNTYQETQYF. The CDR3 DNA sequence: TGTGCCACCAGTGACAACACCTACCAAGAGACCCAGTACTTC.

This chain links TRBV19 with TRBJ1-6; perhaps TRBD1 as D (5 bases). The length of the CDR3 is 15 residues. V lost 6 bases, J lost 8 bases, and 17 bases lay in between. Germline V gives CDR1 LNHDA, CDR2 SQIVND (reference sequence). CDR3 coding DNA: TGTGCCAGTAGCTGGTTGGCAGGGAAGGATTCACCCCTCCACTTT. Residues: CASSWLAGKDSPLHF.

The genes are TRBV9 and TRBJ2-3, with 14 bases aligning to TRBD2. The germline gives CDR1 SGDLS, CDR2 YYNGEE. V was clipped by 4 bases and J by 4 bases; unmatched bases: 14. The CDR3 is 19 amino acids. Here the CDR3 reads CASSPVPGLAGVKADTQYF. In DNA, the CDR3 is TGTGCCAGCAGCCCTGTCCCGGGACTAGCGGGAGTTAAAGCAGATACGCAGTATTTT.

The chain carries TRBV5-4 and TRBJ1-1; weak D call: TRBD1 (5 bases). The germline gives CDR1 SGHNT, CDR2 YYREEE (reference sequence). Trimming took off 1 base at V and 3 bases at J, with 10 bases between the two ends. This CDR3 is built from 14 residues. As DNA, the CDR3 is TGTGCCAGCAGCTTGCGGGGGATTTACACTGAAGCTTTCTTT. Protein: CASSLRGIYTEAFF.

The V gene is TRBV29-1, the J gene TRBJ2-1, with 10 bases identical to TRBD1. Looked up from germline, CDR1 is SQVTM and CDR2 is ANQGSEA. The CDR3 contains 15 residues. With V trimmed by 4 bases and J by 7 bases, 10 bases remained unmatched. The CDR3 protein is CSVVATSGQGNEQFF. The CDR3 DNA follows: TGCAGCGTTGTGGCGACTTCGGGACAGGGGAATGAGCAGTTCTTC.

The chain has TRBV6-2 or TRBV6-3 and TRBJ1-5; D perhaps matches TRBD1 (6 bases). This CDR3 is built from 14 residues. Between the trimmed V and J ends, which lost 0 bases and 6 bases, there was a span of 9 bases. Germline lookup yields CDR1 MNHEY and CDR2 SVGEGT. This chain's CDR3 is CASSYSGGAQPQHF. The CDR3 DNA reads TGTGCCAGCAGTTACTCTGGGGGCGCTCAGCCCCAGCATTTT.

The chain employs TRBV28 and TRBJ1-2; D is unresolved. Germline V gene data show CDR1 as MDHEN and CDR2 as SYDVKM. The CDR3 contains 14 residues. The V gene lost 6 bases and the J gene lost 0 bases, with 11 bases spanning the gap. In DNA, the CDR3 is TGTGCCAGCAGCACCCCGGGGTCTAACTATGGCTACACCTTC. Protein product: CASSTPGSNYGYTF.

CDR3 protein: CSVTPGLQVRETQYF. The DNA of the CDR3 is TGCAGCGTTACGCCGGGACTACAAGTCCGGGAGACCCAGTACTTC. The rearrangement joins TRBV29-1 to TRBJ2-5; 7 bases align to TRBD2. This CDR3 contains 15 residues. Unmatched junction bases numbered 14, after V lost 5 bases and J lost 5 bases. Germline V gene lookup returns CDR1 SQVTM and CDR2 ANQGSEA.

The chain couples TRBV5-1 to TRBJ2-1, with 9 nucleotides matching TRBD2. With 0 bases clipped from V and 4 bases from J, the junction kept 5 bases outside the gene matches. In germline, CDR1 is SGHRS, CDR2 YFSETQ. The CDR3 loop spans 16 amino acids. This chain's CDR3 is CASSLVLAGAYNEQFF. The DNA of the CDR3 is TGCGCCAGCAGCTTGGTGTTAGCGGGGGCTTACAATGAGCAGTTCTTC.